The clone carrying this T cell receptor beta chain came up a few times. No antigen is known for it. This specimen belongs to a study of beta chain features in type 1 diabetes. Study details: Age and gender were similar between patients and healthy donors, as were cell yields.

Expressed TCRB transcripts got sequenced, as all isolated RNA was reverse transcribed. Using immunoSEQ multiplex PCR, the repertoire was profiled, and TCRdb retains in-frame clones only, with some absent. The table lists tens of thousands of clones, approximately 32% of them singletons. Each of the CD4+ naive, central memory, regulatory and stem cell-like memory populations was sorted via CD45RO/CCR7/CD25/CD127/CD95/CD27. Study conclusions and caveats: Researchers caution that PCR might favor shorter templates, equally among patients and controls.

Between the trimmed V and J ends, which lost 6 bases and 4 bases, there was a span of 18 bases. Germline V lookup: CDR1 LNHDA, CDR2 SQIVND (reference sequence). CDR3 length: 15 amino acids. V usage is TRBV19 and J usage is TRBJ1-1, with D unresolved. This TCR was sampled from a young woman in good health. Sequencing used stem cell memory CD4+ T cells from blood. The CDR3 bases are TGTGCCAGTAGCCCTCATACCCCAGGCCGCACTGAAGCTTTCTTT. Translation gives CASSPHTPGRTEAFF. The full variable domain, in which reference TRBV19 and TRBJ1-1 provide the parts outside the CDR3, is DGGITQSPKYLFRKEGQNVTLSCEQNLNHDAMYWYRQDPGQGLRLIYYSQIVNDFQKGDIAEGYSVSREKKESFPLTVTSAQKNPTAFYLCASSPHTPGRTEAFFGQGTRLTVV.